The 32 T cell receptor beta chains reported below all come from one sample, sequenced in a study of PD-L1 blockade in urothelial cancer. Clones were sequenced by immunoSEQ multiplex PCR, and TCRdb holds only the in-frame ones, with some missing. There are about 27,000 clones in the sample; approximately 82% occur only once, and about 1.6% lies in the top ten. Sample time point: peripheral blood 6 weeks after treatment start. The sequenced sample was PBMCs, obtained around atezolizumab (anti-PD-L1) treatment. Every receptor here comes from a man aged 65-85 years with urothelial cancer.

This clone was picked up one time. The chain is built from TRBV4-2 and TRBJ1-4; D remains ambiguous. This CDR3 has 16 amino acids. Germline V CDR1 and CDR2: LGHNA, YNFKEQ. V lost 0 bases to trimming and J lost 8 bases, with 16 bases between them. Here the CDR3 reads CASSQESGLGEEKLFF. DNA for the CDR3: TGTGCCAGCAGCCAAGAGTCAGGCTTGGGTGAAGAAAAACTGTTTTTT.

In the case of this clone: One end of the junction is discordant with germline, which a read error may explain. The chain carries TRBV7-9 and TRBJ2-2; TRBD1 matches at 8 bases. The CDR3 has 15 amino acids. Per the germline V gene, CDR1 is SEHNR and CDR2 is FQNEAQ (reference sequence). For the CDR3, the DNA is TGTGCCAGCAGCTTCCAGGGGGCGAAAACCGGGGAGCTGTTTTTT. Protein product: CASSFQGAKTGELFF.

The V call is TRBV2, the J call TRBJ1-2; possible D gene TRBD1, 5 bases. Trimming cost V 3 bases and J 6 bases, with 17 bases left between them. CDR1 and CDR2 from the germline V gene are SNHLY and FYNNEI. The CDR3 totals 15 residues. CDR3 region: CASSEGRQPRNGYTF. In DNA, the CDR3 is TGTGCCAGCAGTGAGGGGCGGCAACCCCGCAATGGCTACACCTTC. Using reference TRBV2 and TRBJ1-2 for the parts outside the CDR3, the full variable domain is EPEVTQTPSHQVTQMGQEVILRCVPISNHLYFYWYRQILGQKVEFLVSFYNNEISEKSEIFDDQFSVERPDGSNFTLKIRSTKLEDSAMYFCASSEGRQPRNGYTFGSGTRLTVV.

The chain has TRBV11-3 and TRBJ2-7; maybe TRBD2 (6 bases). CDR3 length: 14 residues. Between the trimmed V and J ends, which lost 3 bases and 5 bases, there was a span of 14 bases. Germline CDR1 SGHNT, CDR2 YENEEA. In DNA form, the CDR3 reads TGTGCCAGCAGCTTGGTGGCAGGGAGGAACGAGCAGTACTTC. It is translated as CASSLVAGRNEQYF.

The genes are TRBV7-6 and TRBJ2-3, with D possibly TRBD2 on 5 matching bases. Looked up from germline, CDR1 is SGHVS and CDR2 is FNYEAQ. The V and J ends lost 1 base and 1 base respectively, with 15 bases between them. The CDR3 extends over 17 amino acids. The CDR3 spells CASSLEWRVQGTDTQYF. CDR3 nucleotide sequence: TGTGCCAGCAGCTTAGAGTGGCGGGTTCAGGGCACAGATACGCAGTATTTT.

The chain uses TRBV4-3 and TRBJ2-7, with TRBD2 matching 9 bases. Germline trimming cut 2 bases from V and 0 bases from J; bases unmatched to any gene: 2. This CDR3 comprises 15 residues. Per germline, CDR1 LGHNA and CDR2 YSLEER. The CDR3 is CASSQTSGPSYEQYF. As DNA, the CDR3 is TGCGCCAGCAGCCAAACTAGCGGGCCCTCCTACGAGCAGTACTTC.

The CDR3 sequence is CASSFYRTYNEQFF. DNA of the CDR3: TGTGCCAGCAGTTTTTATAGAACCTACAATGAGCAGTTCTTC. This sequence joins TRBV27 and TRBJ2-1; D not certain. CDR3 length equals 14 residues. Germline CDR1 is MNHEY and CDR2 is SMNVEV (reference sequence). Trimming took off 3 bases at V and 2 bases at J, with 8 bases between the two ends.

The rearrangement uses TRBV7-9 and TRBJ1-2, with D uncertain. The CDR3 runs to 12 residues. Germline V gives CDR1 SEHNR, CDR2 FQNEAQ (reference sequence). Trimming cost V 5 bases and J 6 bases, with 10 bases left between them. Here the CDR3 DNA reads TGTGCCAGCAGCCGGGTAAATGATGGCTACACCTTC. It is translated as CASSRVNDGYTF.

This chain links TRBV4-1 with TRBJ1-4, with D possibly TRBD1 on 5 matching bases. CDR1 and CDR2 from the germline V gene are MGHRA and YSYEKL. Trimming took 1 base from V and 4 from J, leaving 10 bases between them. This CDR3 is 15 amino acids long. CDR3 bases: TGCGCCAGCAGCCAAGTAACAGGAGATAATGAAAAACTGTTTTTT. Its protein is CASSQVTGDNEKLFF.

The chain links TRBV4-1 to TRBJ1-2; perhaps TRBD1 as D (5 bases). Germline values: CDR1 MGHRA, CDR2 YSYEKL. This CDR3 contains 14 residues. Trimming shortened V by 4 bases and J by 8 bases, and 17 bases separated the two germline ends. CDR3 residues: CASSPGGIMEGYTF. CDR3 coding DNA: TGCGCCAGCAGCCCCGGGGGGATAATGGAGGGCTACACCTTC.

The J gene is TRBJ1-1, the V gene TRBV14, with D hard to call. CDR1 and CDR2 (germline): SGHDN, FVKESK. The CDR3 totals 13 residues. V lost 3 bases, J lost 5 bases, and 10 bases lay in between. The CDR3 region is CASSHAERTEAFF. CDR3 DNA: TGTGCCAGCAGCCACGCAGAGAGGACTGAAGCTTTCTTT. The entire variable domain, with the rest obtained from reference TRBV14 and TRBJ1-1, is as follows: EAGVTQFPSHSVIEKGQTVTLRCDPISGHDNLYWYRRVMGKEIKFLLHFVKESKQDESGMPNNRFLAERTGGTYSTLKVQPAELEDSGVYFCASSHAERTEAFFGQGTRLTVV.

This chain links TRBV10-2 with TRBJ1-5; perhaps TRBD1 as D (6 bases). CDR3 length equals 17 residues. Germline V gene sequence: CDR1 WSHSY, CDR2 SAAADI. V was pared by 6 bases and J by 7 bases, with 25 bases between. The CDR3 DNA is TGCGCCAGCAGCGGCCCTTTTTTGAACCCAGGGGAACAGCCCCAGCATTTT. This sequence encodes CASSGPFLNPGEQPQHF.

This clone was counted a few times. This chain links TRBV25-1 with TRBJ2-7, with D possibly being TRBD2 (6 bases). The CDR3 is 13 residues long. The germline V and J ends were trimmed by 3 bases and 0 bases, with 6 bases remaining between them. Germline CDR1 MGHDK, CDR2 SYGVNS. The CDR3 DNA sequence: TGTGCCAGCAGTGACGGGAGCTCCTACGAGCAGTACTTC. Encoded protein: CASSDGSSYEQYF.

V gene TRBV18 combines with J gene TRBJ1-5; D unresolved. The CDR3 length is 13 residues. Trimming removed 2 bases at V and 5 bases at J, with 7 bases between. CDR1 and CDR2 (germline): KGHSH, LQKENI. Written as DNA, the CDR3 is TGTGCCAGCTCACCAGGGAGCGATCAGCCCCAGCATTTT. Its protein is CASSPGSDQPQHF.

The chain carries TRBV7-8 and TRBJ1-2; 7 bases align to TRBD1. CDR1 is SGHVS and CDR2 is FQNEAQ in the germline V gene. This CDR3 is built from 15 residues. J gave up 2 bases and V 1 base, and 4 bases lay outside the gene matches. CDR3 residues: CASSLGQGTNYGYTF. CDR3 DNA: TGTGCCAGCAGCTTAGGACAGGGAACCAACTATGGCTACACCTTC. The entire variable domain, with the rest obtained from reference TRBV7-8 and TRBJ1-2, is as follows: GAGVSQSPRYKVAKRGQDVALRCDPISGHVSLFWYQQALGQGPEFLTYFQNEAQLDKSGLPSDRFFAERPEGSVSTLKIQRTQQEDSAVYLCASSLGQGTNYGYTFGSGTRLTVV.

This rearrangement joins TRBV7-2 to TRBJ1-3, with D possibly matching TRBD1 (5 bases). Germline CDR1 is SGHTA and CDR2 is FQGNSA. V shed 5 bases and J shed 0 bases, with 14 bases lying between them. The CDR3 is 16 amino acids. The CDR3 loop is CASSTRQSYSGNTIYF. For the CDR3, the DNA is TGTGCCAGCAGCACGCGACAGAGTTACTCTGGAAACACCATATATTTT.

V gene TRBV5-1 combines with J gene TRBJ2-2; 8 bases fit TRBD2. The V and J ends lost 1 base and 1 base, in that order; junction bases with no gene match: 6. CDR1 and CDR2 (germline): SGHRS, YFSETQ. CDR3 length: 17 amino acids. CDR3 nucleotide sequence: TGCGCCAGCAGCTTGTTTACGGGAGGGATGAACACCGGGGAGCTGTTTTTT. Translated: CASSLFTGGMNTGELFF.

The V call is TRBV11-3, the J call TRBJ2-7; D is ambiguous. Trimming took off 0 bases at V and 4 bases at J, with 4 bases between the two ends. The CDR3 consists of 12 residues. Germline lookup yields CDR1 SGHNT and CDR2 YENEEA. The CDR3, as DNA: TGTGCCAGCAGCTTAGATCGTTACGAGCAGTACTTC. It specifies CASSLDRYEQYF.

The genes are TRBV5-1 and TRBJ2-3; possibly TRBD2 for D (5 bases). The germline V and J ends were trimmed by 2 bases and 0 bases, with 7 bases remaining between them. CDR3 size: 14 residues. Germline V gene data show CDR1 as SGHRS and CDR2 as YFSETQ. DNA of the CDR3: TGCGCCAGCAGCTTACCGGGAAGCACAGATACGCAGTATTTT. This sequence encodes CASSLPGSTDTQYF.

The rearrangement links TRBV7-6 to TRBJ2-1; 10 bases line up with TRBD2. The trim removed 5 bases at V and 10 bases at J, leaving 5 bases unmatched. Germline V CDR1 and CDR2: SGHVS, FNYEAQ. This CDR3 region has 13 residues. The DNA for the CDR3 is TGTGCCAGCAGCGCCAGCGGGAGGGTCGAGCAGTTCTTC. Residues: CASSASGRVEQFF. The entire variable domain, with the rest obtained from reference TRBV7-6 and TRBJ2-1, is as follows: GAGVSQSPRYKVTKRGQDVALRCDPISGHVSLYWYRQALGQGPEFLTYFNYEAQQDKSGLPNDRFSAERPEGSISTLTIQRTEQRDSAMYRCASSASGRVEQFFGPGTRLTVL.

The chain uses TRBV19 and TRBJ1-2; 7 bases fit TRBD1. CDR1 is LNHDA, CDR2 SQIVND, per germline (reference sequence). This CDR3 spans 12 amino acids. With V trimmed by 9 bases and J by 3 bases, 4 bases remained unmatched. The CDR3 coding sequence is TGTGCCAGCTTGGGACAGTACTATGGCTACACCTTC. Residues: CASLGQYYGYTF.

The chain is built from TRBV2 and TRBJ1-5, with 7 bases lining up with TRBD1. The CDR3 spans 13 residues. Trimming at V came to 6 bases and at J to 7 bases, leaving 6 bases not matched to a gene. Germline V lookup: CDR1 SNHLY, CDR2 FYNNEI. CDR3 loop: CASRGDREQPQHF. CDR3 bases: TGTGCCAGCAGGGGAGACAGGGAACAGCCCCAGCATTTT.

The chain has TRBV19 and TRBJ1-3, with a possible D match to TRBD1 (5 bases). The CDR3 spans 17 residues. The germline V and J ends were trimmed by 5 bases and 0 bases, with 17 bases remaining between them. The germline CDR1 and CDR2 sequences are LNHDA and SQIVND (reference sequence). The CDR3 is CASSGNVGADSGNTIYF. The CDR3 DNA is TGTGCCAGTAGTGGAAACGTTGGGGCCGACTCTGGAAACACCATATATTTT.

This sequence joins TRBV28 and TRBJ1-2; D uncertain. Trimming pared 3 bases from V and 1 base from J, leaving 9 bases between. Germline values: CDR1 MDHEN, CDR2 SYDVKM. The CDR3 is made up of 14 amino acids. As DNA, the CDR3 is TGTGCCAGCAGTTTGGTTTCGGTTAACTATGGCTACACCTTC. Protein sequence: CASSLVSVNYGYTF.

The gene calls are TRBV7-9 and TRBJ2-1, with 10 bases that match TRBD1. With 3 bases clipped from V and 8 bases from J, the junction kept 7 bases outside the gene matches. The CDR3 loop spans 15 amino acids. Germline V gene sequence: CDR1 SEHNR, CDR2 FQNEAQ (reference sequence). The CDR3 here is CASSFPGQGTHEQFF. DNA of the CDR3: TGTGCCAGCAGCTTTCCGGGACAGGGGACCCATGAGCAGTTCTTC.

V and J are TRBV10-1 and TRBJ2-1; tentatively, D is TRBD2 (6 bases). The CDR3 has 12 residues. In germline, CDR1 is WNHNN, CDR2 SYGVQD (reference sequence). The V end lost 0 bases, the J end lost 12 bases, and 9 bases lay between the germline ends. CDR3 sequence (DNA): TGCGCCAGCAGTGAGTCGCGTAGCGGGCAGTTCTTC. Its protein is CASSESRSGQFF.

The genes are TRBV7-3 and TRBJ2-5; 10 bases map to TRBD1. The CDR3 is made up of 15 amino acids. The J segment lost 5 bases and the V segment lost 5 bases, leaving 8 bases of the junction unmatched. CDR1 is SGHTA, CDR2 FQGTGA, per germline. The CDR3 DNA sequence: TGTGCCAGCAGCCAGACAGGGGGCTCGGGTGAGACCCAGTACTTC. Its translation is CASSQTGGSGETQYF.

The J gene is TRBJ2-1, the V gene TRBV11-1; no definite D call. Germline V gives CDR1 SGHAT, CDR2 FQDESV (reference sequence). V lost 7 bases to trimming and J lost 1 base, with 5 bases between them. CDR3 length: 12 amino acids. The CDR3 loop reads CASTQSYNEQFF. The CDR3 nucleotides read TGTGCCAGCACCCAATCCTACAATGAGCAGTTCTTC.

The chain couples TRBV7-3 to TRBJ2-2, with 7 bases matching TRBD1. Looked up from germline, CDR1 is SGHTA and CDR2 is FQGTGA. With 2 bases clipped from V and 0 bases from J, the junction kept 6 bases outside the gene matches. This CDR3 is 17 amino acids long. This CDR3 is CASSLFGDSSNTGELFF. The CDR3 DNA is TGTGCCAGCAGCTTATTCGGGGACAGCTCGAACACCGGGGAGCTGTTTTTT.

The rearrangement uses TRBV6-1 and TRBJ1-1; 11 bases fit TRBD1. Trimming at V came to 6 bases and at J to 5 bases, leaving 8 bases not matched to a gene. CDR3 size: 15 residues. In germline, CDR1 is MNHNS, CDR2 SASEGT. CDR3 sequence: CASRAGTGGRTEAFF. For the CDR3, the DNA is TGTGCCAGCAGGGCCGGGACAGGGGGGAGGACTGAAGCTTTCTTT.

This clone was seen only once. This chain links TRBV29-1 with TRBJ2-7, with 13 bases fitting TRBD2. Germline CDR1 and CDR2: SQVTM and ANQGSEA. V lost 7 bases, J lost 3 bases, and 3 bases stayed unmatched. The CDR3 runs 13 residues. The CDR3 spells CSARTSGSYEQYF. As DNA, the CDR3 is TGCAGCGCTCGGACTAGCGGGAGCTACGAGCAGTACTTC.

Worth noting for this clone: The junction departs from the called germline gene at one end, perhaps through a read error. The chain employs TRBV19 and TRBJ2-7; D is ambiguous. The V gene's germline CDR1 is LNHDA and CDR2 SQIVND (reference sequence). The CDR3 runs to 13 residues. CDR3 protein: CASSIQESYEQYF. CDR3 in DNA: TGTGCCAGTAGTATACAGGAATCCTACGAGCAGTATTTC.